This TCR beta chain originates from a study of T cells in Graves' hyperthyroidism and ophthalmopathy. Notes on the study in general: Blood also carried most thyroid clonotypes expanded above 0.001.

Among the patients, aged 18 to 65, hyperthyroidism was newly diagnosed and had lasted under 2 months. Exclusion followed for patients with uncontrolled infection, other autoimmune disease, pregnancy or lactation. The diagnostic basis comprised clinical symptoms, serum thyroxine and TRAb, thyroid ultrasound and orbital computed tomography. The TCR beta CDR3 regions underwent amplification using RNA transcripts as the source. The HTBI primer set was used in a first-round RT-PCR of the TCR CDR3. TCRdb processed the multiplex PCR reads anew with MiXCR; each CDR3 protein has one entry. The sample holds around 540,000 distinct CDR3 sequences, 46% seen once. This clonotype appeared once. What it binds is not known. The V gene's germline CDR1 is ENHRY and CDR2 SYGVKD. The CDR3 contains 15 residues.

This chain connects TRBV10-3 to TRBJ1-1; 10 bases are shared with TRBD1. Specimen: peripheral blood or thyroid tissue (not recorded which). This TCR derives from a woman aged 18-29 years with Graves' hyperthyroidism. CDR3 in amino acids: CAIGDRGGQGTEAFF. As DNA, the CDR3 is TGTGCTATCGGGGACAGGGGTGGACAGGGGACTGAAGCTTTCTTT.